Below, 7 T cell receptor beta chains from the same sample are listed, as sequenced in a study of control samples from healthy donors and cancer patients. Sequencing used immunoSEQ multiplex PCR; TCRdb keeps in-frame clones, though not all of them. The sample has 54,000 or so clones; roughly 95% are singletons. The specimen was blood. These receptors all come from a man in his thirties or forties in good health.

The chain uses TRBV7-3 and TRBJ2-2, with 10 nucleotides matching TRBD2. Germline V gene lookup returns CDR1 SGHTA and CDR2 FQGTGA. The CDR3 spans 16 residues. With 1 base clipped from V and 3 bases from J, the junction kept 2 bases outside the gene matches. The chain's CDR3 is CASSLKAGGDTGELFF. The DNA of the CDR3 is TGTGCCAGCAGCTTAAAAGCGGGAGGGGACACCGGGGAGCTGTTTTTT.

The CDR3 sequence: CASSPGGNTIYF. The CDR3 coding sequence is TGTGCCAGCAGCCCAGGGGGAAACACCATATATTTT. This chain joins TRBV14 and TRBJ1-3; D is perhaps TRBD1 (5 bases). This CDR3 is 12 amino acids long. The V gene's germline CDR1 is SGHDN and CDR2 FVKESK. V lost 4 bases and J 4 bases, leaving 5 bases between the germline ends.

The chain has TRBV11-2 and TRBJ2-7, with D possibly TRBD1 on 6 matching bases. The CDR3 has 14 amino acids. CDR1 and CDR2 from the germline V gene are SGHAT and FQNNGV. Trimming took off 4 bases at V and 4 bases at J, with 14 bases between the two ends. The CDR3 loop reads CASSYGRTDYEQYF. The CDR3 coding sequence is TGTGCCAGCAGCTACGGCAGGACAGATTACGAGCAGTACTTC.

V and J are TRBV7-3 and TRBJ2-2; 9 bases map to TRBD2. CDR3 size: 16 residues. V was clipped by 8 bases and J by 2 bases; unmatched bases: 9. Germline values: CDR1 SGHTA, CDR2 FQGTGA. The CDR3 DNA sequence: TGTGCCAGCGGAAGTGGACTAGCGATTAACACCGGGGAGCTGTTTTTT. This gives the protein CASGSGLAINTGELFF. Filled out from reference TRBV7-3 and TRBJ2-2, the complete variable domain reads GAGVSQTPSNKVTEKGKYVELRCDPISGHTALYWYRQSLGQGPEFLIYFQGTGAADDSGLPNDRFFAVRPEGSVSTLKIQRTERGDSAVYLCASGSGLAINTGELFFGEGSRLTVL.

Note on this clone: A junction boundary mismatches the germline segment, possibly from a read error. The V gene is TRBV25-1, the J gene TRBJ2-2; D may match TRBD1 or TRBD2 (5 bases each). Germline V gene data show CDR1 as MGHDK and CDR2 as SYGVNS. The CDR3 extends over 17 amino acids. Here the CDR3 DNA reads TGTGCCAGCAGTGAGTTTTCCGGGACCACGAAAACCGGGGAGCTGTTTTTT. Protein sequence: CASSEFSGTTKTGELFF.

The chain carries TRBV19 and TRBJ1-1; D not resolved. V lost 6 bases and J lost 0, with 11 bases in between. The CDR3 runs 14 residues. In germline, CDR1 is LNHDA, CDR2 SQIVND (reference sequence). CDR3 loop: CASRWRDMNTEAFF. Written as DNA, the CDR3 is TGTGCCAGTAGGTGGAGGGATATGAACACTGAAGCTTTCTTT.

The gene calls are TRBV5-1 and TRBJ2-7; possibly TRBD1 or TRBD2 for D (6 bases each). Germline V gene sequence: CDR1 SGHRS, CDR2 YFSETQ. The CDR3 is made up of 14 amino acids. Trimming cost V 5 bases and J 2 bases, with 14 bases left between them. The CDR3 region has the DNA TGCGCCAGCAGGGGGGGCTCCGGGACCTACGAGCAGTACTTC. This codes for CASRGGSGTYEQYF.